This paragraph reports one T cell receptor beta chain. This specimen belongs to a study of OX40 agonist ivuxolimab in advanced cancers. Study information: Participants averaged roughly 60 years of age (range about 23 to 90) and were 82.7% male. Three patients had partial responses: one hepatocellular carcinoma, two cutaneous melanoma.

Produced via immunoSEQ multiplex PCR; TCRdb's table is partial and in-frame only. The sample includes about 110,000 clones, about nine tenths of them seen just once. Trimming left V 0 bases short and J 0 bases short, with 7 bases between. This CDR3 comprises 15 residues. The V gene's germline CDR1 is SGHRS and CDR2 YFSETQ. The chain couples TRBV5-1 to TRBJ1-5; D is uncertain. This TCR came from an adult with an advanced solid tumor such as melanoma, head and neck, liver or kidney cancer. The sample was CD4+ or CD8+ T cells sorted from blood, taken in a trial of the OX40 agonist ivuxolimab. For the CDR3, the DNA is TGCGCCAGCAGCTTGGAGGGAATTAGCAATCAGCCCCAGCATTTT. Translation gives CASSLEGISNQPQHF.